This entry is about one T cell receptor beta chain. This clonotype has just a few counts. Its antigen has not been determined. Nothing much larger sits one base from this clone, and base qualities are not available. The data were taken from a study of T-cell reconstitution after alpha-beta-depleted transplantation in children (dated by TCRdb to 2016 to 2017). Broadly, across the study: T-cell immune reconstitution after TCRalphabeta/CD19-depleted allogeneic hematopoietic cell transplantation in children was quantitatively tracked in the study by means of TCR repertoire profiling.

Looking up the germline V gene yields CDR1 WSHSY and CDR2 SAAADI. Including cysteine and phenylalanine, the CDR3 has 14 amino acids. Only CDR3 DNA remains: 42 bases, in frame from the first base. Relative to germline, V is 0 bases shorter and J is 3 bases shorter, with 6 bases between their ends. Library creation used PCR. Sequencing took place on an Illumina HiSeq 2500. Molecular barcoding was employed in the preparation of TCR libraries, with unique molecular identifiers being used to normalize TCRbeta repertoire quantification. TCRdb reprocessing: public reads trimmed at Q25 with fastp, clones called with MiXCR, in-frame beta chains kept. Duplicate CDR3 protein sequences are folded into a single record with the most common DNA and genes. The sample contains about 540,000 distinct CDR3 sequences, approximately 20% of them found a single time. The ten largest make up around 3.3% of the sample.

The source of this sequence is a human donor who donated a stem cell graft to a child with acute lymphoblastic leukemia. The sequence links TRBV10-2 to TRBJ1-5; too little of a D gene remains to name it. The sequencing used PBMCs from the stem cell graft donor, collected from the stem cell graft. The CDR3 is CASSESGLNQPQHF. The bases read TGCGCCAGCAGTGAGTCAGGGCTCAATCAGCCCCAGCATTTT.